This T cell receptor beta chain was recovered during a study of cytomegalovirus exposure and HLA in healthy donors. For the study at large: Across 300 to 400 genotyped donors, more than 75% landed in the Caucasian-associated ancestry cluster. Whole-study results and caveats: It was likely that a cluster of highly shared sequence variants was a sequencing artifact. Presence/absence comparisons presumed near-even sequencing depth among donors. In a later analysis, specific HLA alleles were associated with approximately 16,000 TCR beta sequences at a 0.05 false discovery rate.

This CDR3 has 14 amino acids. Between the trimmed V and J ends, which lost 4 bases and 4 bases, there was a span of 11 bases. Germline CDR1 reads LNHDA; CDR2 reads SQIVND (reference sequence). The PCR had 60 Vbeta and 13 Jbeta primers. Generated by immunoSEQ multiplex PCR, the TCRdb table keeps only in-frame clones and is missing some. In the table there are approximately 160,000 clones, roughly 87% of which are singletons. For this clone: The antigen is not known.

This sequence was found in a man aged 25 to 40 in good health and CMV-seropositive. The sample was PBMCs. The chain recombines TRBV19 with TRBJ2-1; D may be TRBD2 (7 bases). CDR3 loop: CASSKGGVYNEQFF. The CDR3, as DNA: TGTGCCAGTAGTAAGGGGGGGGTATACAATGAGCAGTTCTTC.